This passage covers 12 T cell receptor beta chains from one sample sequenced in a study of CD8 T cells in Susac syndrome. RNA totalling roughly 0.45 to 1 ug underwent reverse transcription with random hexamers. Each CDR3 protein gets one entry after TCRdb re-called the immunoSEQ multiplex PCR reads with MiXCR. The repertoire holds roughly 250,000 distinct CDR3 sequences, with about 95% as singletons. The sequenced material came from CD4+ T cells from PBMCs. The receptors were gathered from a human donor with Susac syndrome.

The V and J genes are TRBV20-1 and TRBJ2-7; TRBD2 agrees at 8 bases. The V gene's germline CDR1 is DFQATT and CDR2 SNEGSKA (reference sequence). V shed 4 bases, J shed 4 bases, and the junction held 12 bases outside the gene matches. The CDR3 contains 15 residues. CDR3 region: CSANPQVAGQYEQYF. The CDR3 bases are TGCAGTGCTAACCCTCAGGTAGCGGGACAATACGAGCAGTACTTC.

V and J are TRBV24-1 and TRBJ2-6, with unresolved D. The CDR3 covers 13 residues. The germline gives CDR1 KGHDR, CDR2 SFDVKD. The V end lost 6 bases, the J end lost 0 bases, and 2 bases lay between the germline ends. CDR3 nucleotide sequence: TGTGCCACCAGTCGCTCTGGGGCCAACGTCCTGACTTTC. Its protein is CATSRSGANVLTF.

This clonotype has a single count. The rearrangement joins TRBV9 to TRBJ2-7, with 13 bases matching TRBD2. V was pared by 4 bases and J by 6 bases, with 7 bases of the junction left unmatched. The CDR3 length is 15 residues. Germline CDR1 reads SGDLS; CDR2 reads YYNGEE. DNA of the CDR3: TGTGCCAGCAGCAAGGGACTAGCGGGATTCGGCGAGCAGTACTTC. Its protein product is CASSKGLAGFGEQYF.

This chain joins TRBV5-4 and TRBJ1-2; 7 nucleotides match TRBD1. V lost 0 bases and J lost 4; bases outside the gene matches: 6. The CDR3 is 15 residues long. Germline CDR1 and CDR2: SGHNT and YYREEE (reference sequence). The CDR3 region has the DNA TGTGCCAGCAGCTTGGCGACAGGGTTCCGCTATGGCTACACCTTC. Protein: CASSLATGFRYGYTF.

J is TRBJ2-5 and V is TRBV12-3 or TRBV12-4; D is unresolved. Trimming removed 5 bases at V and 5 bases at J, with 6 bases between. The CDR3 covers 11 residues. This chain's CDR3 is CASSRWETQYF. The DNA of the CDR3 is TGTGCCAGCAGTCGGTGGGAGACCCAGTACTTC.

The rearrangement links TRBV5-4 to TRBJ1-4; D may be TRBD1 (5 bases). The CDR3 sequence is 15 residues long. Deletions cut 2 bases from V and 6 bases from J, with 14 bases between. CDR1 and CDR2 (germline): SGHNT, YYREEE (reference sequence). The CDR3 loop reads CASSFESTDDEKLFF. The CDR3 nucleotides read TGTGCCAGCAGCTTCGAGTCGACAGATGATGAAAAACTGTTTTTT.

This chain connects TRBV4-1 to TRBJ2-3, with 16 bases lining up with TRBD2. The CDR3 length is 19 residues. Germline trimming cut 3 bases from V and 1 base from J; bases unmatched to any gene: 7. Germline V gene sequence: CDR1 MGHRA, CDR2 YSYEKL. Here the CDR3 reads CASSHVGLAGGPRTDTQYF. DNA for the CDR3: TGCGCCAGCAGCCACGTGGGACTAGCGGGAGGGCCACGCACAGATACGCAGTATTTT.

The rearrangement joins TRBV3-1 to TRBJ1-2; D remains ambiguous. This CDR3 contains 11 residues. The germline V gene has CDR1 LGHDT and CDR2 YNNKEL (reference sequence). Trimming took 8 bases from V and 4 from J, leaving 8 bases between them. CDR3 residues: CASADGYGYTF. CDR3 coding DNA: TGTGCCAGCGCGGATGGCTATGGCTACACCTTC.

The chain employs TRBV20-1 and TRBJ2-3, with a possible D match to TRBD1 (6 bases). The CDR3 length is 15 residues. Trimming cost V 0 bases and J 2 bases, with 12 bases left between them. Germline CDR1 is DFQATT and CDR2 is SNEGSKA (reference sequence). CDR3 loop: CSARDHRVSTDTQYF. The CDR3, as DNA: TGCAGTGCTAGAGACCACAGGGTATCCACAGATACGCAGTATTTT.

The chain couples TRBV30 to TRBJ2-7; D is possibly TRBD2 (5 bases). CDR3 length: 14 residues. Germline V lookup: CDR1 GTSNPN, CDR2 SVGIG (reference sequence). V was trimmed by 2 bases and J by 0 bases, leaving 11 bases between them. CDR3 coding DNA: TGTGCCTGGAGTTGGACTGGGAGCTCCTACGAGCAGTACTTC. Translation: CAWSWTGSSYEQYF.

J is TRBJ1-2 and V is TRBV6-6, with TRBD1 identical over 9 bases. The germline CDR1 and CDR2 sequences are MNHNY and SVGAGI (reference sequence). The CDR3 runs 14 residues. V shed 6 bases and J 6 bases; nucleotides not matched to a gene: 8. CDR3 bases: TGTGCCAGCAGAAGAACAGGGGGCGAGCATGGCTACACCTTC. The encoded protein is CASRRTGGEHGYTF.

This sequence joins TRBV2 and TRBJ1-5; D perhaps matches TRBD1 (5 bases). Germline loops: CDR1 SNHLY, CDR2 FYNNEI. The CDR3 is 14 amino acids. The V end lost 3 bases, the J end lost 7 bases, and 13 bases lay between the germline ends. The CDR3 here is CASSEEQGVQPQHF. For the CDR3, the DNA is TGTGCCAGCAGTGAGGAGCAGGGCGTCCAGCCCCAGCATTTT.